The rows below give T cell receptor beta chains drawn from one sample of a study of blood T cell repertoires in COVID-19. Method: immunoSEQ multiplex PCR; TCRdb's copy keeps in-frame clones and lacks some. The table lists 90,000 to 120,000 clones, 91% of them singletons. Sequenced: peripheral blood. The source is a human donor in a cohort sampled during active COVID-19. Each CDR3 is given with its conserved first and last residue. D genes are given only for firm matches. A row's size may be missing; if present it is once, few, many or a size class.

>TRBV7-2|.|.|TRBJ1-2
CASSPLLYADGYTF
TGTGCCAGCAGCCCGTTGTTGTATGCGGATGGCTACACCTTC
>TRBV5-1|.|TRBD1|TRBJ1-4
CASSTRQGGMKLIF
TGCGCCAGCAGCACACGACAGGGAGGAATGAAACTCATTTTT
>TRBV27|.|.|TRBJ1-1
CASSFGVPGTEAFF
TGTGCCAGCAGTTTCGGTGTGCCCGGCACTGAAGCTTTCTTT
>TRBV5-6|.|.|TRBJ2-4
CASSDRSNIQYF
TGTGCCAGCAGCGACAGGTCAAACATTCAGTACTTC
>TRBV19|.|.|TRBJ2-3
CASTPLESDTQYF
TGTGCCAGTACCCCCCTCGAGTCAGATACGCAGTATTTT
>TRBV21-1|.|.|TRBJ2-7
CASSKATGVLDYEQYF
TGTGCCAGCAGCAAAGCTACAGGAGTTCTAGACTACGAGCAGTACTTC
>TRBV19|.|TRBD1|TRBJ1-1
CASSLGTGGRRTEAFF
TGTGCCAGTAGCCTCGGGACAGGGGGCCGTCGGACTGAAGCTTTCTTT
>TRBV2|once|TRBD1|TRBJ2-3
CASMRQGATDTQYF
TGTGCCAGCATGCGACAGGGGGCCACAGATACGCAGTATTTT
>TRBV7-2|.|TRBD2|TRBJ2-2
CASSLEGLAPGGELFF
TGTGCCAGCAGCTTAGAAGGACTAGCCCCCGGGGGGGAGCTGTTTTTT
>TRBV28|.|.|TRBJ2-3
CASSLKLLPPPYTDTQYF
TGTGCCAGCAGTTTAAAGCTACTACCCCCCCCTTACACAGATACGCAGTATTTT
>TRBV9|.|TRBD1|TRBJ1-2
CASTPQGARRYGYTF
TGTGCCAGCACTCCCCAGGGGGCGCGACGGTATGGCTACACCTTC
>TRBV28|.|TRBD1|TRBJ1-4
CASSLYAGGYEKLFF
TGTGCCAGCAGTTTATATGCAGGGGGCTACGAAAAACTGTTTTTT
>TRBV6-5|.|.|TRBJ1-2
CASSYGPQFGYTF
TGTGCCAGCAGTTATGGCCCACAATTCGGCTACACCTTC
>TRBV28|.|.|TRBJ1-6
CASSTLGYSPLHF
TGTGCCAGCAGTACCCTCGGGTATTCACCCCTCCACTTT
>TRBV28|.|.|TRBJ1-2
CASSLGLGGIPYGYTF
TGTGCCAGCAGTTTAGGGCTCGGAGGAATTCCCTATGGCTACACCTTC
>TRBV19|once|.|TRBJ2-2
CASSIPLTGELFF
TGTGCCAGTAGTATACCTCTCACCGGGGAGCTGTTTTTT
>TRBV4-1|once|.|TRBJ1-1
CASSQVNRVSMNTEAFF
TGCGCCAGCAGCCAAGTGAACAGGGTTTCCATGAACACTGAAGCTTTCTTT
>TRBV9|.|TRBD1|TRBJ2-2
CASSAMTGVDTGELFF
TGTGCCAGCAGCGCTATGACAGGGGTCGACACCGGGGAGCTGTTTTTT
>TRBV5-5|.|TRBD1|TRBJ2-7
CASTLDRSRAYEQYF
TGTGCCAGCACTTTGGACAGGAGTCGTGCCTACGAGCAGTACTTC
>TRBV5-1|.|TRBD1|TRBJ1-2
CASSLDSEGQFFNYGYTF
TGCGCCAGCAGCTTGGATAGCGAGGGACAGTTTTTTAACTATGGCTACACCTTC
>TRBV9|.|TRBD1|TRBJ1-2
CASSGRDRIIYGYTF
TGTGCCAGCAGCGGCCGGGACAGAATTATCTATGGCTACACCTTC
>TRBV15|.|.|TRBJ1-1
CATSPSRQGWTEAFF
TGTGCCACCAGCCCCTCCCGGCAGGGTTGGACTGAAGCTTTCTTT
>TRBV9|.|.|TRBJ1-3
CASSVYPGGGNTIYF
TGTGCCAGCAGCGTATACCCGGGGGGGGGAAACACCATATATTTT
>TRBV5-1|.|.|TRBJ2-2
CASSLVAAGELFF
TGCGCCAGCAGCTTGGTGGCCGCCGGGGAGCTGTTTTTT
>TRBV3-1/TRBV3-2|once|TRBD2|TRBJ2-7
CASSQATSGRVEQYF
TGTGCCAGCAGCCAGGCTACTAGCGGGAGAGTCGAGCAGTACTTC
>TRBV19|.|TRBD2|TRBJ2-7
CASSIKASGNLEQYF
TGTGCCAGTAGTATAAAGGCTAGCGGGAATTTGGAGCAGTACTTC
>TRBV2|.|TRBD1|TRBJ2-5
CASIGTGPRYKETQYF
TGTGCCAGCATTGGGACAGGGCCGAGATATAAAGAGACCCAGTACTTC
>TRBV18|.|TRBD1|TRBJ2-7
CASSPPGTGYEQYF
TGTGCCAGCTCACCACCCGGGACAGGGTACGAGCAGTACTTC
>TRBV18|.|TRBD1|TRBJ2-7
CASSPKDRGEQYF
TGTGCCAGCTCACCAAAGGACAGGGGCGAGCAGTACTTC
>TRBV7-3|.|TRBD1|TRBJ1-1
CASSPQTGLNTEAFF
TGTGCCAGCAGCCCTCAGACAGGGCTTAACACTGAAGCTTTCTTT
>TRBV5-1|.|.|TRBJ2-7
CASSLAGSSYEQYF
TGCGCCAGCAGCTTGGCGGGGTCGTCCTATGAGCAGTACTTC
>TRBV6-5|.|.|TRBJ1-1
CASSPGTEAFF
TGTGCCAGCAGCCCCGGTACTGAAGCTTTCTTT
>TRBV28|.|.|TRBJ2-5
CASSRLPRGQYF
TGTGCCAGCAGTCGCCTACCTCGGGGGCAGTACTTC
>TRBV28|once|TRBD2|TRBJ2-7
CASSLWEGYDQYF
TGTGCCAGCAGTTTGTGGGAGGGGTACGATCAGTACTTC
>TRBV19|.|TRBD2|TRBJ2-1
CASSLGTSPNNEQFF
TGTGCCAGTAGTCTAGGGACTAGCCCCAACAATGAGCAGTTCTTC
>TRBV27|.|TRBD1|TRBJ1-4
CASSLNRGPNEKLFF
TGTGCCAGCAGTCTCAACAGGGGACCTAATGAAAAACTGTTTTTT
>TRBV29-1|.|.|TRBJ2-2
CSARQDTGELFF
TGCAGCGCACGACAGGACACCGGGGAGCTGTTTTTT
>TRBV19|.|TRBD1|TRBJ1-1
CASSRGQGGSTEAFF
TGTGCCAGTAGTAGGGGACAGGGAGGTAGCACTGAAGCTTTCTTT
>TRBV4-3|.|TRBD1|TRBJ1-2
CASSQSSMTGETNYGYTF
TGCGCCAGCAGCCAGAGCTCCATGACAGGGGAAACTAACTATGGCTACACCTTC
>TRBV5-6|.|TRBD2|TRBJ2-5
CASSLAAGGLGETQYF
TGTGCCAGCAGCTTGGCAGCGGGGGGGCTTGGAGAGACCCAGTACTTC
>TRBV6-6|.|TRBD1|TRBJ2-1
CASSYSQGRNNEQFF
TGTGCCAGCAGTTACTCACAGGGGCGAAACAATGAGCAGTTCTTC
>TRBV9|.|.|TRBJ2-1
CASSVNRGSYNEQFF
TGTGCCAGCAGCGTTAATAGGGGTTCCTACAATGAGCAGTTCTTC
>TRBV6-1|.|.|TRBJ1-1
CASSESPGTEAFF
TGTGCCAGCAGTGAATCCCCGGGGACTGAAGCTTTCTTT
>TRBV5-8|once|TRBD1|TRBJ1-1
CASSRGQPVMNTEAFF
TGTGCCAGCAGCCGGGGACAGCCTGTTATGAACACTGAAGCTTTCTTT
>TRBV7-3|few|.|TRBJ2-2
CASSSFHGQPFVTGELFF
TGTGCCAGCAGCTCATTTCACGGACAGCCCTTCGTCACCGGGGAGCTGTTTTTT
>TRBV18|.|TRBD1|TRBJ1-1
CASSEGQLAFF
TGTGCCAGCTCAGAGGGACAGTTAGCTTTCTTT
>TRBV16|.|.|TRBJ1-5
CASSQGAVNQPQHF
TGTGCCAGCAGCCAAGGGGCAGTCAATCAGCCCCAGCATTTT
>TRBV19|.|.|TRBJ2-7
CASSMLVAAEQYF
TGTGCCAGTAGTATGCTCGTAGCGGCCGAGCAGTACTTC
>TRBV25-1|.|.|TRBJ2-7
CASSRGAAYEQYF
TGTGCCAGCAGTCGTGGGGCGGCCTACGAGCAGTACTTC
>TRBV19|.|.|TRBJ1-4
CASSPGLSVSEKLFF
TGTGCCAGTAGTCCCGGGTTATCGGTGTCAGAAAAACTGTTTTTT
>TRBV28|.|TRBD2|TRBJ2-7
CASSLPGLAGWIEQYF
TGTGCCAGCAGTTTACCGGGACTAGCGGGATGGATCGAGCAGTACTTC
>TRBV19|.|TRBD1|TRBJ1-1
CASRAGTGATEAFF
TGTGCCAGTAGGGCGGGGACAGGGGCCACTGAAGCTTTCTTT